This TCR beta chain appears in the sequencing data of a study of pediatric ulcerative colitis. Study conclusions and caveats: Compared with controls, ulcerative colitis showed greater blood-rectum clone sharing. No controls had the two rectal clonotypes shared by ulcerative colitis patients. Acute severe colitis showed lower rectal diversity from clonal expansions.

With respect to this clone: Its antigen is unidentified.

From germline, CDR1 is MDHEN and CDR2 SYDVKM. This CDR3 has 12 amino acids. The V end was cut by 5 bases, the J end by 1 base, with 6 bases between. Each sample received Survey-level depth of up to 500,000 reads. TCRdb's copy holds only in-frame clones and misses some; the assay was immunoSEQ multiplex PCR. The sample includes roughly 45,000 clones, about 79% seen only once; the top ten take about 4%. The rectum was sampled with one to two pinch biopsies at colonoscopy. V usage is TRBV28 and J usage is TRBJ2-7, with D hard to call. Sequencing was carried out using gut tissue. This sequence was found in a girl aged 5 to 17 with moderate ulcerative colitis. The CDR3 protein is CASSLISYEQYF. As DNA, the CDR3 is TGTGCCAGCAGTCTGATTTCCTACGAGCAGTACTTC.